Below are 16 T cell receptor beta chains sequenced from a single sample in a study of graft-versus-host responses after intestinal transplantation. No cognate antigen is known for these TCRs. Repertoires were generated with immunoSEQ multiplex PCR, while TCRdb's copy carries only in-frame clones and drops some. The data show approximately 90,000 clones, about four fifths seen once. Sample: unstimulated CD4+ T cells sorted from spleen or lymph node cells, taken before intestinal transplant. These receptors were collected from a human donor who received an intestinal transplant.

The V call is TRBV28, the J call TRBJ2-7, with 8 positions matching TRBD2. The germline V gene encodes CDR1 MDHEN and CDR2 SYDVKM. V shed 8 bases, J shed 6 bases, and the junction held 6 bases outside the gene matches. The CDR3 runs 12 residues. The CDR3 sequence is CASRGGPGEQYF. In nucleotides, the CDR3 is TGTGCCAGCCGGGGGGGCCCGGGCGAGCAGTACTTC.

Here the CDR3 DNA reads TGCGCCAGCAGCCAAGTCCCGGGATTTAACTATGGCTACACCTTC. This sequence encodes CASSQVPGFNYGYTF. This chain joins TRBV4-1 and TRBJ1-2, with D uncertain. The CDR3 has 15 amino acids. Germline CDR1 MGHRA, CDR2 YSYEKL. Between the trimmed V and J ends, which lost 1 base and 1 base, there was a span of 10 bases.

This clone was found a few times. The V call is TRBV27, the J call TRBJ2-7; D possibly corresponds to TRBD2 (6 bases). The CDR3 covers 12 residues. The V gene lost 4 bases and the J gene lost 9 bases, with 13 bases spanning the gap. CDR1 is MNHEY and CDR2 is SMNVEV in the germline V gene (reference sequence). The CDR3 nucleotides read TGTGCCAGCAGTTCCCGGGACTCCGGGCAGTACTTC. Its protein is CASSSRDSGQYF.

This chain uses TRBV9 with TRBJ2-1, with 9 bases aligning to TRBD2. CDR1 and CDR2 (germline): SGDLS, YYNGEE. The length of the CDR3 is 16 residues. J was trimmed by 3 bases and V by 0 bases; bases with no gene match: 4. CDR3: CASSVASGTNYNEQFF. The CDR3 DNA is TGTGCCAGCAGCGTAGCTAGCGGGACCAACTACAATGAGCAGTTCTTC. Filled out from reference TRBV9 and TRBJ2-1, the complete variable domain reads DSGVTQTPKHLITATGQRVTLRCSPRSGDLSVYWYQQSLDQGLQFLIQYYNGEERAKGNILERFSAQQFPDLHSELNLSSLELGDSALYFCASSVASGTNYNEQFFGPGTRLTVL.

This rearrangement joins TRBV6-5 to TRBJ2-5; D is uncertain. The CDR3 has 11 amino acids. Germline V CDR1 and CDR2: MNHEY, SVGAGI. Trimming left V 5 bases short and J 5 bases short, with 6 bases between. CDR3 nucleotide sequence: TGTGCCAGCAGTATACGGGAGACCCAGTACTTC. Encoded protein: CASSIRETQYF.

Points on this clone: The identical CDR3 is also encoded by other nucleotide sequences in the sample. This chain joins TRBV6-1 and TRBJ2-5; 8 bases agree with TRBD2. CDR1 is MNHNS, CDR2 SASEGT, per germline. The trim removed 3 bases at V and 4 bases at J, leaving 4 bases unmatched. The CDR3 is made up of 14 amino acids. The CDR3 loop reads CASSETAGGETQYF. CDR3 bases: TGTGCCAGCAGTGAGACCGCGGGGGGAGAGACCCAGTACTTC.

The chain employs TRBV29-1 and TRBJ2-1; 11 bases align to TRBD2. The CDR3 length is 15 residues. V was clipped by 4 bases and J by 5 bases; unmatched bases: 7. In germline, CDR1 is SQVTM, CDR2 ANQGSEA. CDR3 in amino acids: CSVGRGTSGNNEQFF. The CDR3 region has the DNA TGCAGCGTTGGAAGGGGGACTAGCGGAAACAATGAGCAGTTCTTC.

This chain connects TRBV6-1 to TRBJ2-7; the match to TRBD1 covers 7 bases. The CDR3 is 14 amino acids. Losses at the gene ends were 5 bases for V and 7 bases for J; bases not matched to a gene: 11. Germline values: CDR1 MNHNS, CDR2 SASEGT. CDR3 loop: CASSTRQGLREQYF. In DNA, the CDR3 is TGTGCCAGCAGTACCCGACAGGGCCTGAGAGAGCAGTACTTC.

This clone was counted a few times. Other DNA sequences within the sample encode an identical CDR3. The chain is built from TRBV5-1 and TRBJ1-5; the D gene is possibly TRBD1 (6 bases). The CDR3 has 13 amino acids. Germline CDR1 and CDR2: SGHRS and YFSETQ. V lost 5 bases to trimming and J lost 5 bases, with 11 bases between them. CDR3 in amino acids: CASSLRGDQPQHF. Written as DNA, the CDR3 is TGCGCCAGCAGTCTCAGGGGAGATCAGCCCCAGCATTTT.

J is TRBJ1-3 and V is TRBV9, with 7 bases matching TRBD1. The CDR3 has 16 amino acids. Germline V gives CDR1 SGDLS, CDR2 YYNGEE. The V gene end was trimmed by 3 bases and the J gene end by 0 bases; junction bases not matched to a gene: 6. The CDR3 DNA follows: TGTGCCAGCAGCGGGTGGGGACAGAGCTCTGGAAACACCATATATTTT. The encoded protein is CASSGWGQSSGNTIYF.

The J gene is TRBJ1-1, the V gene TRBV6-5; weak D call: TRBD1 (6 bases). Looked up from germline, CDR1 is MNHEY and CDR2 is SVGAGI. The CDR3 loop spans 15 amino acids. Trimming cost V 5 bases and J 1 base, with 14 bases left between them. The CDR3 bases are TGTGCCAGCAGTGCCCCCCGGACAGCGAACACTGAAGCTTTCTTT. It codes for CASSAPRTANTEAFF.

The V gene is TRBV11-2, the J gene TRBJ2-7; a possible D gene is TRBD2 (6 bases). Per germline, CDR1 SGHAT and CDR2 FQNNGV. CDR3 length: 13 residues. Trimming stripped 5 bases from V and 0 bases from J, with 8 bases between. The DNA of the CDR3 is TGTGCCAGCAGCCGCGGGACCTCCTACGAGCAGTACTTC. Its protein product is CASSRGTSYEQYF.

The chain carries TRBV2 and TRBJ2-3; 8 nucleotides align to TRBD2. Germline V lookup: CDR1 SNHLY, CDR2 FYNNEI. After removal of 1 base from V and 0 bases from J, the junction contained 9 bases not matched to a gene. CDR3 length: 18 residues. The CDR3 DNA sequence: TGTGCCAGCAGTGAAGTGTGGGCGGGGGGCCCGAGCACAGATACGCAGTATTTT. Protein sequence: CASSEVWAGGPSTDTQYF.

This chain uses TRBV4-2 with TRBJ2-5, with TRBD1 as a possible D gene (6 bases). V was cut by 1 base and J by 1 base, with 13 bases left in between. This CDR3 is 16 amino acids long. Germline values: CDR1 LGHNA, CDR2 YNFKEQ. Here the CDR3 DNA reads TGTGCCAGCAGCCAAGGGGTGGGGACAACCCAAGAGACCCAGTACTTC. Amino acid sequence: CASSQGVGTTQETQYF.

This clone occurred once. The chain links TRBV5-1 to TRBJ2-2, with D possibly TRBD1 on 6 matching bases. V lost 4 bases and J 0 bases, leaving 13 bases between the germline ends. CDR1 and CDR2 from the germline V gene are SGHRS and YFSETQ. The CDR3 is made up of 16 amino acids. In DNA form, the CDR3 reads TGCGCCAGCAGCCGCACAGGGACATCGAACACCGGGGAGCTGTTTTTT. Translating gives CASSRTGTSNTGELFF. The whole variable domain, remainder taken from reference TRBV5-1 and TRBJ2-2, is KAGVTQTPRYLIKTRGQQVTLSCSPISGHRSVSWYQQTPGQGLQFLFEYFSETQRNKGNFPGRFSGRQFSNSRSEMNVSTLELGDSALYLCASSRTGTSNTGELFFGEGSRLTVL.

The CDR3 DNA is TGTGCCAGTAGTATTGGGACACCAGATACGCAGTATTTT. Its protein is CASSIGTPDTQYF. The chain is built from TRBV19 and TRBJ2-3, with D possibly matching TRBD1 (6 bases). CDR1 is LNHDA and CDR2 is SQIVND in the germline V gene (reference sequence). The CDR3 extends over 13 amino acids. V was cut by 3 bases and J by 4 bases, with 8 bases left in between.